This TCR beta chain was sequenced during a study of CD8+ T cells in alopecia areata. Points from the study as a whole: Administration of tofacitinib significantly diminished scalp clonality and expanded CD8+ clones within the top 100.

V lost 3 bases and J lost 6, with 15 bases in between. CDR3 length: 15 residues. Germline V CDR1 and CDR2: MNHNS, SASEGT. Extracted from the samples, RNA was reverse transcribed into cDNA to serve as the sequencing template. Measured with immunoSEQ multiplex PCR; TCRdb has only the in-frame clones, and not every one. This repertoire shows some 150,000 clones, 86% found once; its top ten account for roughly 13%. A note on this clone: Its antigen is currently unknown.

Noted treatment: oral pan-JAK inhibitor, 5-10 mg twice daily. The rearrangement uses TRBV6-1 and TRBJ1-5, with a possible D match to TRBD1 (5 bases). The source is a human donor with alopecia areata. Sample: CD8+ T cells sorted from blood, taken at week 4, from a patient treated with tofacitinib. In DNA, the CDR3 is TGTGCCAGCAGTGATTCGGGGGAACCAGGTCAGCCCCAGCATTTT. Translating it yields CASSDSGEPGQPQHF.